One and the same sample provided the 31 T cell receptor beta chains below, sequenced in a study of OX40 agonist ivuxolimab in advanced cancers. Library preparation employed the immunoSEQ multiplex PCR assay. TCRdb retrieved this table from immuneACCESS and kept in-frame rearrangements only. Not all clones are present; in checked studies, unresolved V genes account for under half, and no reason is known for the remainder. This sample gives approximately 77,000 clones in total; roughly 90% of them show up just once. The top ten constitute 11% of the sample. The source was CD4+ or CD8+ T cells sorted from blood, collected in a trial of the OX40 agonist ivuxolimab. These receptors were collected from an adult with an advanced solid tumor such as melanoma, head and neck, liver or kidney cancer.

The chain couples TRBV5-6 to TRBJ2-4; 9 bases fit TRBD2. CDR3 size: 17 residues. Trimming took 2 bases from V and 0 from J; bases not matched to a gene: 6. Germline lookup yields CDR1 SGHDT and CDR2 YYEEEE. The CDR3 sequence: CASSLSPSGVAKNIQYF. Written as DNA, the CDR3 is TGTGCCAGCAGCTTATCGCCTAGCGGGGTAGCCAAAAACATTCAGTACTTC.

This sequence joins TRBV23-1 and TRBJ1-6; D is perhaps TRBD1 (5 bases). TRBV23-1 is identified as an open reading frame with a role that is uncertain. The CDR3 consists of 16 residues. Trimming removed 6 bases from V and 8 bases from J, with 20 bases in between. As DNA, the CDR3 is TGCGCCAGCAGGGCACCAGTGGGGGGTTTGGATTCACCCCTCCACTTT. It yields the protein CASRAPVGGLDSPLHF.

The chain links TRBV27 to TRBJ1-1; 8 bases are shared with TRBD1. V lost 5 bases and J lost 5; bases outside the gene matches: 10. From germline, CDR1 is MNHEY and CDR2 SMNVEV (reference sequence). There are 15 residues in the CDR3. CDR3 coding DNA: TGTGCCAGCAGTCGATTAACAGGGGGAGGGACTGAAGCTTTCTTT. Translation: CASSRLTGGGTEAFF.

The rearrangement joins TRBV6-4 to TRBJ1-5, with D uncertain. The CDR3 runs to 14 residues. Germline V gene lookup returns CDR1 MRHNA and CDR2 SNTAGT. V lost 3 bases to trimming and J lost 6 bases, with 12 bases between them. The CDR3 DNA is TGTGCCAGCAGTGAGGAGGAGTCCGGTCAGCCCCAGCATTTT. This encodes CASSEEESGQPQHF.

This clone was seen once. The rearrangement uses TRBV18 and TRBJ2-7, with unresolved D. Per the germline V gene, CDR1 is KGHSH and CDR2 is LQKENI. This CDR3 has 13 amino acids. Between the trimmed V and J ends, which lost 0 bases and 3 bases, there was a span of 6 bases. CDR3 amino acids: CASSPPSGYEQYF. CDR3 DNA: TGTGCCAGCTCACCACCGTCGGGCTACGAGCAGTACTTC.

The chain links TRBV27 to TRBJ1-2, with D possibly TRBD1 on 6 matching bases. The V gene lost 2 bases and the J gene lost 4 bases, with 11 bases spanning the gap. Germline assignment: CDR1 MNHEY and CDR2 SMNVEV (reference sequence). The CDR3 loop spans 14 amino acids. CDR3 sequence (DNA): TGTGCCAGCAGTTTAGGAGGGGGGATCTATGGCTACACCTTC. Protein product: CASSLGGGIYGYTF.

This chain connects TRBV4-1 to TRBJ2-1; 10 bases are a match to TRBD2. The CDR3 length is 15 residues. Trimming took 0 bases from V and 10 from J; bases not matched to a gene: 6. CDR1 is MGHRA and CDR2 is YSYEKL in the germline V gene. In DNA, the CDR3 is TGCGCCAGCAGCCAAGAACCAGCGGGGGGGAAAGAGCAGTTCTTC. It specifies CASSQEPAGGKEQFF.

This chain's CDR3 is CASRAGTEQFF. The CDR3 DNA reads TGTGCCAGCCGAGCGGGGACAGAGCAGTTCTTC. V and J are TRBV2 and TRBJ2-1; D perhaps matches TRBD2 (7 bases). Germline V CDR1 and CDR2: SNHLY, FYNNEI. V was clipped by 8 bases and J by 10 bases, with 12 bases between them. The CDR3 has 11 amino acids.

The genes are TRBV5-6 and TRBJ2-5; 8 bases are a match to TRBD1. Per germline, CDR1 SGHDT and CDR2 YYEEEE. V dropped 0 bases and J dropped 6; count of bases not matched to a gene: 7. The CDR3 is 15 residues long. The CDR3 nucleotides read TGTGCCAGCAGCTTGGTGACAGGGGAAAAAAAGACCCAGTACTTC. Translation gives CASSLVTGEKKTQYF.

The rearrangement joins TRBV13 to TRBJ2-5; D not resolved. Germline V CDR1 and CDR2: PRHDT, FYEKMQ (reference sequence). The ends were cut back, 1 base at V and 1 base at J, with 4 bases in the middle. This CDR3 region has 13 residues. The CDR3 loop reads CASSLAFQETQYF. The CDR3 DNA follows: TGTGCCAGCAGCTTAGCCTTCCAAGAGACCCAGTACTTC.

Here the CDR3 reads CASSLYTGNTGELFF. Here the CDR3 DNA reads TGTGCCAGCAGCTTATACACAGGGAACACCGGGGAGCTGTTTTTT. The genes are TRBV7-3 and TRBJ2-2; possible D gene TRBD1, 5 bases. The V gene's germline CDR1 is SGHTA and CDR2 FQGTGA. The CDR3 has 15 amino acids. Trimming left V 2 bases short and J 1 base short, with 8 bases between.

The rearrangement joins TRBV5-8 to TRBJ2-2; tentative D call: TRBD1 (7 bases). The V end lost 4 bases, the J end lost 0 bases, and 13 bases lay between the germline ends. CDR1 and CDR2 (germline): SGHTS, YDEGEE. The CDR3 totals 16 residues. CDR3 amino acids: CASSPEGQSNTGELFF. CDR3 sequence (DNA): TGTGCCAGCAGCCCGGAGGGACAGTCGAACACCGGGGAGCTGTTTTTT.

The chain joins TRBV4-2 to TRBJ2-3; 9 positions agree with TRBD1. This CDR3 spans 17 amino acids. Losses at the gene ends were 0 bases for V and 6 bases for J; bases not matched to a gene: 10. CDR1 is LGHNA and CDR2 is YNFKEQ in the germline V gene. CDR3 nucleotide sequence: TGTGCCAGCAGCCAAGACCCACCACAGGGGGCGTTGGATACGCAGTATTTT. Its translation is CASSQDPPQGALDTQYF.

The CDR3 sequence: CAITWGGPSYEQYF. The CDR3 nucleotides read TGTGCCATCACTTGGGGGGGGCCCTCCTACGAGCAGTACTTC. V and J are TRBV10-3 and TRBJ2-7; TRBD2 is a possible D gene (7 bases). The germline V gene has CDR1 ENHRY and CDR2 SYGVKD. This CDR3 has 14 residues. V lost 7 bases to trimming and J lost 0 bases, with 13 bases between them.

The rearrangement uses TRBV30 and TRBJ2-7, with D perhaps matching TRBD1 (6 bases). CDR1 is GTSNPN and CDR2 is SVGIG in the germline V gene (reference sequence). V was clipped by 5 bases and J by 2 bases, with 16 bases between them. The CDR3 spans 14 residues. The CDR3 region is CAWGDGTNTYEQYF. The DNA of the CDR3 is TGTGCCTGGGGCGACGGGACAAATACCTACGAGCAGTACTTC.

This clone has a single count. The chain recombines TRBV7-2 with TRBJ2-7, with D uncertain. The CDR3 contains 14 residues. CDR1 is SGHTA, CDR2 FQGNSA, per germline. Trimming left V 5 bases short and J 0 bases short, with 11 bases between. This CDR3 reads CASSHPSLSYEQYF. CDR3 coding DNA: TGTGCCAGCAGCCATCCCTCGCTCTCCTACGAGCAGTACTTC.

The rearrangement uses TRBV7-9 and TRBJ2-1; D unresolved. Trimming removed 6 bases at V and 6 bases at J, with 9 bases between. In germline, CDR1 is SEHNR, CDR2 FQNEAQ (reference sequence). The CDR3 contains 12 residues. CDR3 residues: CASRLTVNEQFF. In DNA, the CDR3 is TGTGCCAGCAGATTGACTGTCAATGAGCAGTTCTTC.

In this sample, this clone turned up once. The chain uses TRBV12-5 and TRBJ1-1; the D is unclear. Germline values: CDR1 LGHNT, CDR2 FRNRAP. V was trimmed by 4 bases and J by 1 base, leaving 7 bases between them. The CDR3 runs to 13 residues. CDR3 bases: TGTGCTAGTGGTTCGGGCCCGAACACTGAAGCTTTCTTT. Translated, it gives CASGSGPNTEAFF.

The chain has TRBV2 and TRBJ2-3, with D perhaps being TRBD1 or TRBD2 (6 bases each). Per the germline V gene, CDR1 is SNHLY and CDR2 is FYNNEI. The CDR3 length is 16 residues. Trimming left V 4 bases short and J 2 bases short, with 16 bases between. In DNA, the CDR3 is TGTGCCAGCAGTGGTACCCCGGGGGCGTCCACAGATACGCAGTATTTT. Its translation is CASSGTPGASTDTQYF.

The V gene is TRBV5-5, the J gene TRBJ1-1; 7 nucleotides agree with TRBD1. CDR1 is SGHKS and CDR2 is YYEKEE in the germline V gene (reference sequence). This CDR3 contains 14 residues. V lost 2 bases to trimming and J lost 1 base; unmatched junction nucleotides: 2. CDR3 DNA: TGTGCCAGCAGCTTCGGGACAGCGAACACTGAAGCTTTCTTT. Encoded protein: CASSFGTANTEAFF.

This clone was seen once. The CDR3 nucleotides read TGTGCCAGCAGCTATGGCGGATCCACAGATACGCAGTATTTT. It translates to CASSYGGSTDTQYF. The gene calls are TRBV11-3 and TRBJ2-3; D not certain. Germline loops: CDR1 SGHNT, CDR2 YENEEA. The V and J ends lost 4 bases and 2 bases respectively, with 10 bases between them. The CDR3 has 14 amino acids.

The V call is TRBV4-1, the J call TRBJ2-1; TRBD1 aligns across 8 bases. Germline lookup yields CDR1 MGHRA and CDR2 YSYEKL. Trimming removed 0 bases from V and 8 bases from J; junction bases left unmatched: 9. This CDR3 spans 16 amino acids. DNA for the CDR3: TGCGCCAGCAGCCAAGACCAGGGGGCGAGTTTCTATGAGCAGTTCTTC. It encodes CASSQDQGASFYEQFF.

This sequence joins TRBV7-9 and TRBJ2-1; 8 positions match TRBD1. There are 15 residues in the CDR3. V lost 4 bases to trimming and J lost 9 bases; unmatched junction nucleotides: 11. In germline, CDR1 is SEHNR, CDR2 FQNEAQ (reference sequence). The CDR3 reads CASSSSRPGGSEQFF. The CDR3, as DNA: TGTGCCAGCAGCTCCAGTCGGCCAGGGGGCAGTGAGCAGTTCTTC. The entire variable domain, with the rest obtained from reference TRBV7-9 and TRBJ2-1, is as follows: DTGVSQNPRHKITKRGQNVTFRCDPISEHNRLYWYRQTLGQGPEFLTYFQNEAQLEKSRLLSDRFSAERPKGSFSTLEIQRTEQGDSAMYLCASSSSRPGGSEQFFGPGTRLTVL.

This rearrangement joins TRBV6-5 to TRBJ2-1; TRBD2 aligns across 7 bases. V shed 8 bases, J shed 0 bases, and the junction held 4 bases outside the gene matches. Germline V gives CDR1 MNHEY, CDR2 SVGAGI. The CDR3 spans 14 residues. As DNA, the CDR3 is TGTGCCAGCGGGATAGCGGGCTCCTACAATGAGCAGTTCTTC. Amino acid sequence: CASGIAGSYNEQFF.

The chain is built from TRBV11-1 and TRBJ2-1, with TRBD2 matching over 9 bases. Germline assignment: CDR1 SGHAT and CDR2 FQDESV (reference sequence). The length of the CDR3 is 17 residues. The J segment lost 4 bases and the V segment lost 1 base, leaving 8 bases of the junction unmatched. The DNA of the CDR3 is TGTGCCAGCAGCTTAGTTGGAGCGGGGGGTGCTTACAATGAGCAGTTCTTC. This gives the protein CASSLVGAGGAYNEQFF.

The rearrangement joins TRBV19 to TRBJ2-1; D ambiguous. Deletions cut 2 bases from V and 4 bases from J, with 6 bases between. This CDR3 has 13 residues. CDR1 and CDR2 (germline): LNHDA, SQIVND (reference sequence). This CDR3 reads CASSISPYNEQFF. CDR3 in DNA: TGTGCCAGTAGTATAAGCCCGTACAATGAGCAGTTCTTC. Full variable domain (remainder filled in from reference TRBV19 and TRBJ2-1): DGGITQSPKYLFRKEGQNVTLSCEQNLNHDAMYWYRQDPGQGLRLIYYSQIVNDFQKGDIAEGYSVSREKKESFPLTVTSAQKNPTAFYLCASSISPYNEQFFGPGTRLTVL.

The chain carries TRBV6-6 and TRBJ2-7, with a weak D call TRBD1 (6 bases). The V and J ends lost 5 bases and 2 bases respectively, with 10 bases between them. The CDR3 has 13 residues. The V gene's germline CDR1 is MNHNY and CDR2 SVGAGI (reference sequence). The CDR3 DNA follows: TGTGCCAGCAGTAAGGACAGCCCCTACGAGCAGTACTTC. Its translation: CASSKDSPYEQYF.

Here the CDR3 reads CSVEEAGGTGELFF. Here the CDR3 DNA reads TGCAGCGTTGAAGAAGCAGGGGGAACCGGGGAGCTGTTTTTT. V usage is TRBV29-1 and J usage is TRBJ2-2; TRBD1 aligns across 7 bases. Looked up from germline, CDR1 is SQVTM and CDR2 is ANQGSEA. The CDR3 contains 14 residues. Germline trimming cut 0 bases from V and 5 bases from J; bases unmatched to any gene: 3.

This chain connects TRBV12-5 to TRBJ2-5; D is possibly TRBD2 (7 bases). The CDR3 covers 15 residues. Trimming pared 2 bases from V and 5 bases from J, leaving 15 bases between. Germline CDR1 LGHNT, CDR2 FRNRAP. CDR3 in amino acids: CASGLFGGASETQYF. The CDR3 region has the DNA TGTGCTAGTGGTTTGTTTGGGGGGGCCTCGGAGACCCAGTACTTC.

The chain joins TRBV4-3 to TRBJ1-2; 7 nucleotides align to TRBD1. Germline CDR1 and CDR2: LGHNA and YSLEER. The trim removed 1 base at V and 4 bases at J, leaving 9 bases unmatched. The CDR3 contains 16 residues. In nucleotides, the CDR3 is TGCGCCAGCAGCCAAGGACTGGGACAGCGTCTCTATGGCTACACCTTC. This encodes CASSQGLGQRLYGYTF.

V usage is TRBV9 and J usage is TRBJ1-1, with TRBD1 as a possible D gene (5 bases). This CDR3 comprises 13 residues. V was trimmed by 6 bases and J by 0 bases, leaving 9 bases between them. The germline V gene has CDR1 SGDLS and CDR2 YYNGEE. The CDR3 nucleotides are TGTGCCAGCACCTTAGGGGTGAACACTGAAGCTTTCTTT. This encodes CASTLGVNTEAFF.